This T cell receptor (beta chain) was sequenced in a study of blood T cell repertoires in COVID-19. Study as a whole: Sites across the United States, Italy and Spain contributed samples from acute and convalescent COVID-19. T cells, B-cell-depleted T cells, or PBMCs provided the cDNA or gDNA that served as material.

Patients at the Seattle site were enrolled during active infection and followed longitudinally. In its sample, this clone was seen once. In the original workflow: Quantification of nucleated cells was approximated via reference gene primer amplification. Method: immunoSEQ multiplex PCR; TCRdb's copy keeps in-frame clones and lacks some. V, J and clone size are those of that table, while D and trimming were read from the DNA. Here the sample spans about 170,000 clones, approximately 91% being singletons. The ends lost 2 bases at V and 7 bases at J; junction bases unmatched: 6. Germline lookup yields CDR1 KGHSH and CDR2 LQKENI. This CDR3 is 15 amino acids long.

What was sequenced was peripheral blood. The source of this sequence is a man younger than 35 with COVID-19, enrolled during active disease. The chain combines TRBV18 with TRBJ2-1, with TRBD1 identical over 9 bases. CDR3 residues: CASSPGTGQWNEQFF. DNA for the CDR3: TGTGCCAGCTCACCAGGGACAGGGCAGTGGAATGAGCAGTTCTTC.